Sequencing of this T cell receptor (beta chain) was carried out in a study of CD8+ T cells in alopecia areata. Whole-study context: Tofacitinib ran 6 to 18 months, followed by 6 months off drug.

In each case, RNA was isolated and then reverse transcribed into cDNA as the sequencing template. Here immunoSEQ multiplex PCR was the method, and the copy in TCRdb shows in-frame clones only, minus some. The table shows hundreds of thousands of clones, with about 53% occurring only once. The CDR3 runs 15 residues. CDR1 is SGDLS, CDR2 YYNGEE, per germline. V was clipped by 0 bases and J by 0 bases, with 7 bases between them. Investigators sorted PBMCs to obtain both CD4+ and CD8+ T cells. This material consisted of CD4+ T cells sorted from blood, taken at week 0. The chain links TRBV9 to TRBJ1-3; D unclear. The clonotype was recovered from a human donor with alopecia areata. The CDR3 loop reads CASSVDGYSGNTIYF. The DNA for the CDR3 is TGTGCCAGCAGCGTAGATGGATACTCTGGAAACACCATATATTTT.